This T cell receptor (beta chain) was identified during a study of T cell responses to AZD1222 COVID-19 vaccine. Clones were sequenced by immunoSEQ multiplex PCR, and TCRdb holds only the in-frame ones, with some missing. The table shows approximately 50,000 clones, with 86% occurring only once. In the case of this clone: No antigen is known for it.

Study-level points and caveats: Repertoires were collected only later (after the peak T cell response had occurred). Reportedly, nearly half the spike-specific TCRs target unmutated variant regions.

The receptor's source is an adult who received the AZD1222 COVID-19 vaccine. The sample consisted of peripheral blood, taken 28 days after the second AZD1222 dose.

The CDR3 nucleotides read TGTGCCAGCACGGGACAGGGGGCTCTGATCTATGGCTACACCTTC. It translates to CASTGQGALIYGYTF. The chain joins TRBV28 to TRBJ1-2; 12 positions agree with TRBD1. Germline V CDR1 and CDR2: MDHEN, SYDVKM. Trimming at V came to 7 bases and at J to 4 bases, leaving 7 bases not matched to a gene. This CDR3 region has 15 residues.